This TCR beta chain was sequenced for a study of blood T cell repertoires in COVID-19. Study details: Some COVID-19 samples were acute and others convalescent; all came from the United States, Italy and Spain. Sample material is recorded as cDNA or gDNA derived from T cells, B-cell-depleted T cells, or PBMCs.

J gave up 1 base and V 3 bases, and 7 bases lay outside the gene matches. The CDR3 runs to 17 residues. Per the germline V gene, CDR1 is KGHDR and CDR2 is SFDVKD. Original handling: Amplification of reference gene primers provided the estimated nucleated cell counts. TCRdb's table, derived via immunoSEQ multiplex PCR, lists solely in-frame clones and lacks some. That table furnishes V, J and clone size, whereas the DNA furnished D and trimming. The table includes 200,000 to 250,000 clones, over 70% detected once. The V call is TRBV24-1, the J call TRBJ2-3, with 9 bases lining up with TRBD1. This TCR was recovered from a woman in her 70s with acute or convalescent COVID-19. Source material: peripheral blood. CDR3 loop: CATSDQQGAPGTDTQYF. Written as DNA, the CDR3 is TGTGCCACCAGTGATCAACAGGGGGCGCCGGGCACAGATACGCAGTATTTT.